This T cell receptor (beta chain) was captured in a study of cytomegalovirus exposure and HLA in healthy donors. V was clipped by 5 bases and J by 0 bases; unmatched bases: 6. Germline V gives CDR1 SGHTA, CDR2 FQGNSA. This CDR3 has 15 amino acids. PCR involved 60 Vbeta and 13 Jbeta primers. Here immunoSEQ multiplex PCR was the method, and the copy in TCRdb shows in-frame clones only, minus some. The table shows more than 95,000 clones, with more than 15% occurring only once. Donors had nominal health at sampling but likely had unrecorded immune exposures. The sequence was obtained from a female donor in good health and CMV-seropositive. The sample taken for sequencing was PBMCs. The chain carries TRBV7-2 and TRBJ1-2; 7 bases fit TRBD1. As DNA, the CDR3 is TGTGCCAGCAGCAGTACCGGGACAGCTAACTATGGCTACACCTTC. Translated, it gives CASSSTGTANYGYTF.